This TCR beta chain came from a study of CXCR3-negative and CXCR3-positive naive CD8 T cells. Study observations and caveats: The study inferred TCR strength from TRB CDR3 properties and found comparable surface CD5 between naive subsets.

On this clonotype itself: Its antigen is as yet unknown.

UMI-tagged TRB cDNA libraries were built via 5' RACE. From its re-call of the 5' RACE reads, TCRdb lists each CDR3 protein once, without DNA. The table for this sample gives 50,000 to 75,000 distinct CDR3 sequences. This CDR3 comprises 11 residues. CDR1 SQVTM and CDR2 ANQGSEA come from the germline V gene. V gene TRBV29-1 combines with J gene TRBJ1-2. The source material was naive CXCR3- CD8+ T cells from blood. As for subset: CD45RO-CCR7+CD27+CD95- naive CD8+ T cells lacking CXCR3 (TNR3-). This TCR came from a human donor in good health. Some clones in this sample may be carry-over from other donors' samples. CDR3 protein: CSVEPENGYTF.